Below are 26 T cell receptor beta chains sequenced from a single sample in a study of cytomegalovirus exposure and HLA in healthy donors. In the PCR, 60 Vbeta and 13 Jbeta primers were used. The data were produced by immunoSEQ multiplex PCR, yet TCRdb's version contains in-frame clones alone and is incomplete. The sample consists of just under 95,000 clones, roughly 80% of them appearing once. Sequenced material: PBMCs. These receptors came from a girl aged 2 to 10 in good health and CMV-seropositive.

The genes are TRBV7-2 and TRBJ1-1, with no clear D. In germline, CDR1 is SGHTA, CDR2 FQGNSA. The CDR3 runs to 17 residues. Trimming cost V 5 bases and J 6 bases, with 25 bases left between them. The CDR3 DNA is TGTGCCAGCAGCCTATCCCCCTCCCGGCAGGTACGGCCTGAAGCTTTCTTT. Its translation is CASSLSPSRQVRPEAFF.

This chain links TRBV4-1 with TRBJ2-5, with D maybe TRBD2 (6 bases). Germline CDR1 MGHRA, CDR2 YSYEKL. Trimming took off 4 bases at V and 2 bases at J, with 14 bases between the two ends. CDR3 length: 15 residues. CDR3 in amino acids: CASSPVPRGQETQYF. The CDR3 region has the DNA TGCGCCAGCAGCCCCGTGCCGCGGGGACAAGAGACCCAGTACTTC.

This clone was recorded a few times. The rearrangement uses TRBV27 and TRBJ2-5; 10 bases line up with TRBD2. CDR3 size: 19 residues. V lost 0 bases and J lost 2; bases outside the gene matches: 12. The germline V gene has CDR1 MNHEY and CDR2 SMNVEV (reference sequence). CDR3 nucleotides: TGTGCCAGCAGTTTATCCCTAGCGGGAGTGGCGTATGGGCAAGAGACCCAGTACTTC. Protein: CASSLSLAGVAYGQETQYF.

This clone was seen more than once but under ten times. The V gene is TRBV2, the J gene TRBJ2-7; possible D gene TRBD2, 5 bases. Germline loops: CDR1 SNHLY, CDR2 FYNNEI. The V and J ends lost 4 bases and 6 bases respectively, with 13 bases between them. This CDR3 is built from 13 residues. CDR3 region: CASSVGLASEQYF. CDR3 DNA: TGTGCCAGCAGTGTTGGGCTAGCTAGCGAGCAGTACTTC.

The chain couples TRBV7-9 to TRBJ2-2; 9 bases are a match to TRBD1. CDR3 length equals 16 residues. V lost 5 bases, J lost 5 bases, and 9 bases stayed unmatched. The germline V gene has CDR1 SEHNR and CDR2 FQNEAQ (reference sequence). CDR3 nucleotide sequence: TGTGCCAGCAGCGACCTAAACAGGGGGCTAACCGGGGAGCTGTTTTTT. Its translation is CASSDLNRGLTGELFF.

The gene calls are TRBV19 and TRBJ1-1; maybe TRBD1 (5 bases). Germline CDR1 reads LNHDA; CDR2 reads SQIVND (reference sequence). The CDR3 runs 13 residues. Trimming removed 3 bases from V and 4 bases from J, with 9 bases in between. The DNA of the CDR3 is TGTGCCAGTAGTATTTCTGGGGCCACTGAAGCTTTCTTT. Translation: CASSISGATEAFF.

The chain couples TRBV5-1 to TRBJ2-1; D is uncertain. This CDR3 has 12 residues. The V and J ends lost 4 bases and 9 bases respectively, with 11 bases between them. The V gene's germline CDR1 is SGHRS and CDR2 YFSETQ. The CDR3 bases are TGCGCCAGCAGCCCAAGAACGGGTGAGCAGTTCTTC. Translated, it gives CASSPRTGEQFF. The variable domain in full, completed from reference TRBV5-1 and TRBJ2-1, reads KAGVTQTPRYLIKTRGQQVTLSCSPISGHRSVSWYQQTPGQGLQFLFEYFSETQRNKGNFPGRFSGRQFSNSRSEMNVSTLELGDSALYLCASSPRTGEQFFGPGTRLTVL.

The V gene is TRBV12-5, the J gene TRBJ2-1, with D tentatively TRBD1 (6 bases). Trimming removed 5 bases from V and 5 bases from J, with 22 bases in between. Germline CDR1 reads LGHNT; CDR2 reads FRNRAP. This CDR3 has 17 amino acids. CDR3 bases: TGTGCTAGTGGTCCACCCTCTACAGGGACCATAAACAATGAGCAGTTCTTC. Translation: CASGPPSTGTINNEQFF.

This clone came up once. The chain has TRBV21-1 and TRBJ2-5; the D segment call TRBD1 is taken from the table without a DNA check. TRBV21-1 is a documented pseudogene. The CDR3 sequence is 15 residues long. CDR3 sequence: CASSKDRACQETQYF. The CDR3 DNA is TGTGCCAGCAGCAAGGACAGGGCGTGCCAAGAGACCCAGTACTTC.

This chain links TRBV12-5 with TRBJ2-1, with 7 bases fitting TRBD2. Germline V gene data show CDR1 as LGHNT and CDR2 as FRNRAP. This CDR3 is built from 13 residues. V was pared by 8 bases and J by 2 bases, with 3 bases of the junction left unmatched. The CDR3 DNA is TGTGCTAGTAGGGACTACCCCTACAATGAGCAGTTCTTC. It translates to CASRDYPYNEQFF.

The genes are TRBV18 and TRBJ1-4; possible D gene TRBD1, 5 bases. Looked up from germline, CDR1 is KGHSH and CDR2 is LQKENI. The V gene lost 1 base and the J gene lost 8 bases, with 20 bases spanning the gap. CDR3 length: 17 amino acids. CDR3 loop: CASSPLSDPQTGEKLFF. CDR3 nucleotides: TGTGCCAGCTCACCACTTTCGGACCCCCAAACAGGAGAAAAACTGTTTTTT.

This clone has just a few counts. The chain couples TRBV30 to TRBJ1-2, with D possibly being TRBD1 (6 bases). V shed 2 bases and J shed 4 bases, with 14 bases lying between them. From germline, CDR1 is GTSNPN and CDR2 SVGIG (reference sequence). CDR3 length equals 14 residues. DNA for the CDR3: TGTGCCTGGAGTTTACCAGGGACACGCTATGGCTACACCTTC. Translation: CAWSLPGTRYGYTF. The full variable domain, in which reference TRBV30 and TRBJ1-2 provide the parts outside the CDR3, is SQTIHQWPATLVQPVGSPLSLECTVEGTSNPNLYWYRQAAGRGLQLLFYSVGIGQISSEVPQNLSASRPQDRQFILSSKKLLLSDSGFYLCAWSLPGTRYGYTFGSGTRLTVV.

The rearrangement joins TRBV29-1 to TRBJ2-7, with TRBD1 identical over 7 bases. CDR1 is SQVTM, CDR2 ANQGSEA, per germline. The V segment lost 6 bases and the J segment 2 bases; nucleotides outside the gene matches: 7. The CDR3 runs to 13 residues. The CDR3 nucleotides read TGCAGCGTCGAACAGGGGACACCCTACGAGCAGTACTTC. Translating gives CSVEQGTPYEQYF.

The chain combines TRBV10-3 with TRBJ2-1; D is perhaps TRBD2 (5 bases). Germline assignment: CDR1 ENHRY and CDR2 SYGVKD. Trimming removed 2 bases from V and 7 bases from J, with 9 bases in between. The CDR3 consists of 13 residues. CDR3 in amino acids: CAISEGGTNEQFF. CDR3 nucleotide sequence: TGTGCCATCAGTGAGGGAGGTACTAATGAGCAGTTCTTC.

This clone has a single count. The genes are TRBV28 and TRBJ1-2; weak D call: TRBD1 (5 bases). The CDR3 is 14 amino acids. V gave up 8 bases and J gave up 6 bases, with 19 bases separating them. CDR1 is MDHEN and CDR2 is SYDVKM in the germline V gene. The CDR3 coding sequence is TGTGCCAGCCTTGTTGGGGTGGGAGGGGATGGCTACACCTTC. Its translation: CASLVGVGGDGYTF.

This clone was counted a single time. This rearrangement joins TRBV28 to TRBJ2-5, with TRBD2 identical over 10 bases. The CDR3 has 17 amino acids. V lost 2 bases to trimming and J lost 4 bases; unmatched junction nucleotides: 10. Germline CDR1 MDHEN, CDR2 SYDVKM. CDR3 DNA sequence: TGTGCCAGCAGTTTAGGGCTAGCGGGAGTGGGTGGAGAGACCCAGTACTTC. Its protein product is CASSLGLAGVGGETQYF.

The V gene is TRBV30, the J gene TRBJ1-2, with TRBD1 matching over 7 bases. Looked up from germline, CDR1 is GTSNPN and CDR2 is SVGIG (reference sequence). The CDR3 sequence is 13 residues long. V dropped 8 bases and J dropped 4; count of bases not matched to a gene: 10. The CDR3 DNA reads TGTGCCAGCGCCTCCGGACAGGTCTATGGCTACACCTTC. It is translated as CASASGQVYGYTF.

The J gene is TRBJ1-2, the V gene TRBV5-6; weak D call: TRBD1 (6 bases). CDR3 length: 16 residues. Germline CDR1 and CDR2: SGHDT and YYEEEE. Trimming cost V 0 bases and J 4 bases, with 16 bases left between them. This chain's CDR3 is CASSLARGSPFYGYTF. The CDR3 coding sequence is TGTGCCAGCAGCTTGGCCAGGGGTTCACCCTTCTATGGCTACACCTTC.

The CDR3 here is CASSSQLAREFF. The DNA of the CDR3 is TGTGCCAGCAGCTCTCAACTAGCGAGGGAGTTCTTC. The chain combines TRBV7-2 with TRBJ2-1, with 7 bases lining up with TRBD2. CDR1 and CDR2 from the germline V gene are SGHTA and FQGNSA. Unmatched junction bases numbered 8, after V lost 4 bases and J lost 14 bases. The CDR3 is 12 residues long.

V gene TRBV30 combines with J gene TRBJ2-3; 7 bases align to TRBD1. Germline loops: CDR1 GTSNPN, CDR2 SVGIG (reference sequence). The CDR3 extends over 13 amino acids. Written as DNA, the CDR3 is TGTGCAACCACAGGGGTCAGACCAGATACGCAGTATTTT. This sequence encodes CATTGVRPDTQYF.

V gene TRBV4-2 combines with J gene TRBJ2-1, with D tentatively TRBD2 (6 bases). Germline V gene data show CDR1 as LGHNA and CDR2 as YNFKEQ. This CDR3 comprises 14 residues. V lost 4 bases and J 6 bases, leaving 13 bases between the germline ends. In DNA, the CDR3 is TGTGCCAGCAGCCGGGACGGACTACCCAATGAGCAGTTCTTC. Its protein product is CASSRDGLPNEQFF.

This chain uses TRBV9 with TRBJ2-7; D is perhaps TRBD1 (6 bases). V was clipped by 4 bases and J by 3 bases, with 14 bases between them. The V gene's germline CDR1 is SGDLS and CDR2 YYNGEE. The length of the CDR3 is 14 residues. CDR3 sequence reads: CASSITQGNYEQYF. Written as DNA, the CDR3 is TGTGCCAGCAGCATAACCCAGGGGAACTACGAGCAGTACTTC. Based on the CDR3 plus reference TRBV9 and TRBJ2-7, the full variable domain is DSGVTQTPKHLITATGQRVTLRCSPRSGDLSVYWYQQSLDQGLQFLIQYYNGEERAKGNILERFSAQQFPDLHSELNLSSLELGDSALYFCASSITQGNYEQYFGPGTRLTVT.

As to this clone: A read error may produce the germline difference seen at one junction end. The CDR3 coding sequence is TGCGCCAGCAGCCAAGCTGGGACAGGGAAAACGAAAGGGTTGGTTTTT. It translates to CASSQAGTGKTKGLVF. The chain links TRBV4-1 to TRBJ1-3, with 9 bases matching TRBD1. Germline CDR1 MGHRA, CDR2 YSYEKL. This CDR3 region has 16 residues.

This chain joins TRBV6-4 and TRBJ2-3, with 8 bases aligning to TRBD2. CDR1 MRHNA and CDR2 SNTAGT come from the germline V gene. The ends lost 5 bases at V and 6 bases at J; junction bases unmatched: 10. CDR3 length: 15 amino acids. CDR3 sequence (DNA): TGTGCCAGCAGTCCCGGGACTAGTGACATGGATACGCAGTATTTT. Translating it yields CASSPGTSDMDTQYF.

The chain recombines TRBV30 with TRBJ2-5, with a weak D call TRBD1 (7 bases). With the DNA end fitting TRBJ2-7 better, the J assignment may be wrong. The CDR3 runs to 12 residues. Germline V lookup: CDR1 GTSNPN, CDR2 SVGIG (reference sequence). Here the CDR3 reads CAWSAQGGEQYF. The CDR3 DNA follows: TGTGCCTGGAGTGCGCAGGGGGGCGAGCAGTACTTC.

This clone showed up just once. V usage is TRBV30 and J usage is TRBJ1-1; 7 bases are a match to TRBD1. Trimming removed 0 bases from V and 0 bases from J; junction bases left unmatched: 10. Germline-derived CDR1 and CDR2 are GTSNPN and SVGIG (reference sequence). The CDR3 is made up of 17 amino acids. The CDR3 DNA is TGTGCCTGGAGTGTAAGATGGACAGGCGGCATGAACACTGAAGCTTTCTTT. Residues: CAWSVRWTGGMNTEAFF.